These 10 T cell receptor beta chains share one sample of origin, sequenced in a study of cytomegalovirus exposure and HLA in healthy donors. Vbeta (60) and Jbeta (13) primers were used in the PCR. Libraries were prepared by immunoSEQ multiplex PCR; TCRdb keeps only in-frame clonotypes and omits some of them. The table has around 170,000 clones, more than 75% seen once. Input material: PBMCs. Receptor source: a woman aged 45-65 years in good health and CMV-seropositive.

Of note for this clone: A read error is the likely source, as a far larger clone sits one nucleotide away. V usage is TRBV7-3 and J usage is TRBJ2-2; 8 positions match TRBD1. Germline CDR1 and CDR2: SGHTA and FQGTGA. Trimming removed 5 bases from V and 1 base from J; junction bases left unmatched: 3. The CDR3 has 15 amino acids. Here the CDR3 reads CASSPGTGNTGELFF. The CDR3 nucleotides are TGTGCCAGCAGCCCCGGGACAGGGAACACCGGGGAGCTGTTTTTT.

The gene calls are TRBV5-1 and TRBJ1-3; 7 bases fit TRBD1. The CDR3 runs to 14 residues. Germline CDR1 and CDR2: SGHRS and YFSETQ. The ends lost 4 bases at V and 3 bases at J; junction bases unmatched: 4. Written as DNA, the CDR3 is TGCGCCAGCAGCGCAGGGACAGTTGGAAACACCATATATTTT. Translated, it gives CASSAGTVGNTIYF.

The chain combines TRBV15 with TRBJ2-7, with D possibly matching TRBD1 (5 bases). The CDR3 runs 15 residues. Germline V gene lookup returns CDR1 LNHNV and CDR2 YYDKDF (reference sequence). V was pared by 6 bases and J by 0 bases, with 15 bases between. CDR3 amino acids: CATSQGQTSSYEQYF. The CDR3, as DNA: TGTGCCACCAGTCAGGGCCAGACAAGCTCCTACGAGCAGTACTTC.

The chain recombines TRBV6-1 with TRBJ1-2; D call uncertain. V lost 7 bases and J 3 bases, leaving 18 bases between the germline ends. Germline loops: CDR1 MNHNS, CDR2 SASEGT. There are 15 residues in the CDR3. The CDR3 loop reads CASIPSFRGDYGYTF. The CDR3 coding sequence is TGTGCCAGCATCCCCTCCTTCCGGGGAGACTATGGCTACACCTTC.

V and J are TRBV7-9 and TRBJ1-2, with 7 bases matching TRBD1. CDR3 length equals 11 residues. The germline gives CDR1 SEHNR, CDR2 FQNEAQ (reference sequence). With 5 bases clipped from V and 8 bases from J, the junction kept 2 bases outside the gene matches. DNA for the CDR3: TGTGCCAGCAGCCGACAGGGAGGCTACACCTTC. This translates into CASSRQGGYTF. Full variable domain (outside the CDR3, taken from reference TRBV7-9 and TRBJ1-2): DTGVSQNPRHKITKRGQNVTFRCDPISEHNRLYWYRQTLGQGPEFLTYFQNEAQLEKSRLLSDRFSAERPKGSFSTLEIQRTEQGDSAMYLCASSRQGGYTFGSGTRLTVV.

With respect to this clone: A junction end diverges from the germline sequence, so it may reflect a read error. The rearrangement uses TRBV19 and TRBJ2-3; 10 bases match TRBD2. The CDR3 is made up of 16 amino acids. Germline V gene lookup returns CDR1 LNHDA and CDR2 SQIVND (reference sequence). The CDR3 DNA reads TGTGCCAGTAGTCCTCAGCGGGGGGGCCGGAGAGATGCGCAGTATTTT. It codes for CASSPQRGGRRDAQYF.

The chain uses TRBV7-3 and TRBJ2-6, with 7 bases aligning to TRBD1. The CDR3 is made up of 18 amino acids. Germline CDR1 is SGHTA and CDR2 is FQGTGA. Losses at the gene ends were 6 bases for V and 0 bases for J; bases not matched to a gene: 11. The CDR3 DNA is TGTGCCAGCAGTAAACTCGGGACAGTTGACTCTGGGGCCAACGTCCTGACTTTC. It codes for CASSKLGTVDSGANVLTF. Variable domain in full (rest from reference TRBV7-3 and TRBJ2-6): GAGVSQTPSNKVTEKGKYVELRCDPISGHTALYWYRQSLGQGPEFLIYFQGTGAADDSGLPNDRFFAVRPEGSVSTLKIQRTERGDSAVYLCASSKLGTVDSGANVLTFGAGSRLTVL.

The chain is built from TRBV9 and TRBJ1-4, with no clear D. Trimming left V 5 bases short and J 5 bases short, with 16 bases between. Germline values: CDR1 SGDLS, CDR2 YYNGEE. There are 15 residues in the CDR3. In DNA form, the CDR3 reads TGTGCCAGCAGTGCGAGGGAGGGTATAAATGAAAAACTGTTTTTT. Protein: CASSAREGINEKLFF.

V and J are TRBV6-5 and TRBJ1-2; 7 positions match TRBD1. The CDR3 loop spans 13 amino acids. V shed 6 bases and J 6 bases; nucleotides not matched to a gene: 7. CDR1 MNHEY and CDR2 SVGAGI come from the germline V gene. CDR3 DNA: TGTGCCAGCAGAGGGACAGCGATGGATGGCTACACCTTC. Amino acids: CASRGTAMDGYTF.

This clone was picked up a small number of times. The chain recombines TRBV6-5 with TRBJ1-2; 10 nucleotides agree with TRBD1. The CDR3 is made up of 15 amino acids. The germline CDR1 and CDR2 sequences are MNHEY and SVGAGI. V was pared by 0 bases and J by 6 bases, with 4 bases of the junction left unmatched. The DNA of the CDR3 is TGTGCCAGCAGTTACTCGTACGGGACAGGGGATGGCTACACCTTC. Residues: CASSYSYGTGDGYTF.